Presented here are 29 T cell receptor beta chains from one specimen sequenced in a study of cytomegalovirus exposure and HLA in healthy donors. Primers included in the PCR were 60 Vbeta and 13 Jbeta primers. Produced via immunoSEQ multiplex PCR; TCRdb's table is partial and in-frame only. This sample has 100,000 to 150,000 clones, with 10% to 13% found just once. Sequencing was performed on PBMCs. The receptors were sampled from a woman aged 18-30 years in good health and CMV-seropositive.

This clone was counted a few times. The rearrangement joins TRBV19 to TRBJ2-1, with 7 bases fitting TRBD2. J was trimmed by 4 bases and V by 5 bases; bases with no gene match: 5. In germline, CDR1 is LNHDA, CDR2 SQIVND (reference sequence). The CDR3 loop spans 14 amino acids. CDR3 in amino acids: CASSGGGKYNEQFF. In DNA form, the CDR3 reads TGTGCCAGTAGTGGCGGGGGAAAATACAATGAGCAGTTCTTC.

This clone has more than one count but fewer than ten. The genes are TRBV7-9 and TRBJ1-2; tentative D call: TRBD1 (5 bases). CDR1 is SEHNR and CDR2 is FQNEAQ in the germline V gene (reference sequence). Deletions cut 10 bases from V and 3 bases from J, with 12 bases between. CDR3 size: 12 residues. CDR3 region: CAKSDMDYGYTF. The CDR3 DNA sequence: TGTGCCAAATCGGACATGGACTATGGCTACACCTTC.

The rearrangement links TRBV9 to TRBJ1-4, with a possible D match to TRBD1 (5 bases). In germline, CDR1 is SGDLS, CDR2 YYNGEE. This CDR3 is 14 amino acids long. Deletions cut 0 bases from V and 3 bases from J, with 6 bases between. The CDR3 DNA follows: TGTGCCAGCAGCGTAGCGGGGGCTAATGAAAAACTGTTTTTT. Protein: CASSVAGANEKLFF.

This clone was recorded a few times. The CDR3 nucleotides read TGTGCCACCAGCAGAAAAGATGACGCGGTGAAGACCTTC. As protein: CATSRKDDAVKTF. V usage is TRBV15 and J usage is TRBJ1-2; D is unresolved. The CDR3 extends over 13 amino acids. Per the germline V gene, CDR1 is LNHNV and CDR2 is YYDKDF (reference sequence). V lost 2 bases and J 14 bases, leaving 18 bases between the germline ends. Full variable domain (outside the CDR3, taken from reference TRBV15 and TRBJ1-2): DAMVIQNPRYQVTQFGKPVTLSCSQTLNHNVMYWYQQKSSQAPKLLFHYYDKDFNNEADTPDNFQSRRPNTSFCFLDIRSPGLGDTAMYLCATSRKDDAVKTFGSGTRLTVV.

The rearrangement joins TRBV28 to TRBJ2-3; 16 bases align to TRBD2. The V segment lost 10 bases and the J segment 2 bases; nucleotides outside the gene matches: 6. The CDR3 spans 16 residues. Germline V gene data show CDR1 as MDHEN and CDR2 as SYDVKM. CDR3 in amino acids: CAITGTSGRATDTQYF. The CDR3 DNA sequence: TGTGCCATCACCGGGACTAGCGGGAGGGCCACAGATACGCAGTATTTT.

In DNA, the CDR3 is TGTGCCAGCAGTTTGGGACAGGGGAACTACGAGCAGTACTTC. Residues: CASSLGQGNYEQYF. V gene TRBV27 combines with J gene TRBJ2-7, with 10 bases lining up with TRBD1. Trimming took 3 bases from V and 3 from J; bases not matched to a gene: 2. Germline V gene sequence: CDR1 MNHEY, CDR2 SMNVEV (reference sequence). The CDR3 consists of 14 residues.

The sample holds a few counts of this clone. J is TRBJ1-1 and V is TRBV5-6; no definite D call. V was cut by 0 bases and J by 9 bases, with 9 bases left in between. The CDR3 has 12 amino acids. The germline V gene encodes CDR1 SGHDT and CDR2 YYEEEE. The CDR3 is CASSLDGIKAFF. Here the CDR3 DNA reads TGTGCCAGCAGCTTGGACGGGATCAAAGCTTTCTTT.

V is TRBV27 and J is TRBJ2-1; D not certain. CDR3 length: 13 amino acids. In germline, CDR1 is MNHEY, CDR2 SMNVEV (reference sequence). The V end lost 11 bases, the J end lost 2 bases, and 13 bases lay between the germline ends. CDR3 coding DNA: TGTGCCCCCCGTGAGCCCCCCTACAATGAGCAGTTCTTC. Translated: CAPREPPYNEQFF.

The chain combines TRBV20-1 with TRBJ1-2; no clear D. V lost 7 bases, J lost 0 bases, and 6 bases lay in between. This CDR3 is built from 11 residues. In germline, CDR1 is DFQATT, CDR2 SNEGSKA (reference sequence). Here the CDR3 DNA reads TGCAGTGGAGAAGCTAACTATGGCTACACCTTC. Encoded protein: CSGEANYGYTF.

This chain joins TRBV21-1 and TRBJ1-1; the DNA was not used to check the table's D call, TRBD1. TRBV21-1 is a pseudogene locus. The CDR3 is 15 amino acids. CDR3 loop: CASSKKLSPGQVAFF. CDR3 in DNA: TGTGCCAGCAGCAAAAAACTTTCTCCGGGACAAGTAGCTTTCTTT.

V is TRBV30 and J is TRBJ2-7, with a weak D call TRBD1 (6 bases). The CDR3 consists of 14 residues. Germline-derived CDR1 and CDR2 are GTSNPN and SVGIG (reference sequence). The V and J ends lost 4 bases and 3 bases respectively, with 16 bases between them. The CDR3 sequence: CAWMWGQGGYEQYF. Here the CDR3 DNA reads TGTGCCTGGATGTGGGGGCAAGGAGGCTACGAGCAGTACTTC.

In this sample, this clone turned up a few times. V gene TRBV19 combines with J gene TRBJ2-5; D may be TRBD2 (6 bases). Trimming pared 8 bases from V and 3 bases from J, leaving 13 bases between. From germline, CDR1 is LNHDA and CDR2 SQIVND (reference sequence). The CDR3 length is 13 residues. DNA of the CDR3: TGTGCCAGTGGGGGGACGAGGAAAGAGACCCAGTACTTC. This sequence encodes CASGGTRKETQYF. Supplemented by reference TRBV19 and TRBJ2-5, the full variable domain reads DGGITQSPKYLFRKEGQNVTLSCEQNLNHDAMYWYRQDPGQGLRLIYYSQIVNDFQKGDIAEGYSVSREKKESFPLTVTSAQKNPTAFYLCASGGTRKETQYFGPGTRLLVL.

The rearrangement uses TRBV28 and TRBJ1-2; no definite D call. The CDR3 is 16 amino acids. V was clipped by 3 bases and J by 4 bases, with 18 bases between them. Germline V gene lookup returns CDR1 MDHEN and CDR2 SYDVKM. CDR3 amino acids: CASSFTGFGDSYGYTF. CDR3 in DNA: TGTGCCAGCAGTTTCACGGGATTTGGGGATTCCTATGGCTACACCTTC.

This clone showed up just a few times. The CDR3 loop reads CASSVGGGSLNQPQHF. CDR3 DNA sequence: TGTGCCAGCAGTGTGGGGGGCGGGAGCCTCAATCAGCCCCAGCATTTT. The chain recombines TRBV6-1 with TRBJ1-5, with D perhaps TRBD1 (6 bases). The CDR3 loop spans 16 amino acids. Trimming shortened V by 4 bases and J by 3 bases, and 16 bases separated the two germline ends. In germline, CDR1 is MNHNS, CDR2 SASEGT.

The table lists this clone with a few counts. The V and J genes are TRBV30 and TRBJ2-7; D unresolved. Per germline, CDR1 GTSNPN and CDR2 SVGIG (reference sequence). The CDR3 has 13 residues. V was pared by 0 bases and J by 5 bases, with 11 bases between. The CDR3 nucleotides read TGTGCCTGGAGTGTGAGGTTGGAGAACGAGCAGTACTTC. This sequence encodes CAWSVRLENEQYF. Full variable domain (remainder filled in from reference TRBV30 and TRBJ2-7): SQTIHQWPATLVQPVGSPLSLECTVEGTSNPNLYWYRQAAGRGLQLLFYSVGIGQISSEVPQNLSASRPQDRQFILSSKKLLLSDSGFYLCAWSVRLENEQYFGPGTRLTVT.

This clone has more than one count but fewer than ten. J is TRBJ2-2 and V is TRBV7-3; D is perhaps TRBD2 (6 bases). Germline V gene data show CDR1 as SGHTA and CDR2 as FQGTGA. This CDR3 spans 15 amino acids. Trimming took 1 base from V and 8 from J, leaving 14 bases between them. The DNA for the CDR3 is TGTGCCAGCAGCTTAATAGCGGCTCCAGTGGGGGAGCTGTTTTTT. This encodes CASSLIAAPVGELFF. Full variable domain (outside the CDR3, taken from reference TRBV7-3 and TRBJ2-2): GAGVSQTPSNKVTEKGKYVELRCDPISGHTALYWYRQSLGQGPEFLIYFQGTGAADDSGLPNDRFFAVRPEGSVSTLKIQRTERGDSAVYLCASSLIAAPVGELFFGEGSRLTVL.

This clone was recorded a few times. The chain recombines TRBV25-1 with TRBJ2-1, with 10 bases aligning to TRBD1. Germline V gene sequence: CDR1 MGHDK, CDR2 SYGVNS. This CDR3 has 16 amino acids. J gave up 5 bases and V 5 bases, and 9 bases lay outside the gene matches. DNA for the CDR3: TGTGCCAGCAGTAAACGGGGACAGGGGTACGACAATGAGCAGTTCTTC. Its translation is CASSKRGQGYDNEQFF.

This clone has more than one count but fewer than ten. V and J are TRBV19 and TRBJ2-7, with TRBD2 matching 8 bases. The V gene's germline CDR1 is LNHDA and CDR2 SQIVND (reference sequence). There are 18 residues in the CDR3. The V and J ends lost 3 bases and 3 bases, in that order; junction bases with no gene match: 16. In DNA form, the CDR3 reads TGTGCCAGTAGTATTGGTAGAACTAGCGGAGTGGGTTTCTACGAGCAGTACTTC. It is translated as CASSIGRTSGVGFYEQYF.

This clone has only a few counts. This sequence joins TRBV30 and TRBJ2-7, with 7 bases matching TRBD2. The V segment lost 4 bases and the J segment 2 bases; nucleotides outside the gene matches: 5. The CDR3 covers 13 residues. CDR1 is GTSNPN and CDR2 is SVGIG in the germline V gene (reference sequence). For the CDR3, the DNA is TGTGCCTGGACCCGGGGGGTGGCCTACGAGCAGTACTTC. It specifies CAWTRGVAYEQYF.

This clone was counted between two and nine times. The genes are TRBV28 and TRBJ2-1; tentatively, D is TRBD2 (6 bases). CDR1 is MDHEN, CDR2 SYDVKM, per germline. V lost 5 bases and J 0 bases, leaving 17 bases between the germline ends. CDR3 length equals 17 residues. The CDR3 nucleotides read TGTGCCAGCAGTCCTCGCTTTACCGGGAGCTCCTACAATGAGCAGTTCTTC. Protein product: CASSPRFTGSSYNEQFF. Combining the CDR3 with reference TRBV28 and TRBJ2-1 gives the whole variable domain DVKVTQSSRYLVKRTGEKVFLECVQDMDHENMFWYRQDPGLGLRLIYFSYDVKMKEKGDIPEGYSVSREKKERFSLILESASTNQTSMYLCASSPRFTGSSYNEQFFGPGTRLTVL.

The chain couples TRBV10-3 to TRBJ2-1; possibly TRBD2 for D (6 bases). Germline V gives CDR1 ENHRY, CDR2 SYGVKD. The CDR3 contains 14 residues. Between the trimmed V and J ends, which lost 5 bases and 9 bases, there was a span of 17 bases. The CDR3 sequence is CAISPYRDSAEQFF. CDR3 nucleotide sequence: TGTGCCATCAGTCCTTACCGGGACTCCGCTGAGCAGTTCTTC.

This clone showed up just a few times. The chain uses TRBV2 and TRBJ2-7, with 7 positions matching TRBD2. CDR3 length: 14 residues. V dropped 4 bases and J dropped 3; count of bases not matched to a gene: 6. CDR1 and CDR2 (germline): SNHLY, FYNNEI. CDR3 residues: CASSVSGVVYEQYF. The CDR3 DNA is TGTGCCAGCAGTGTCAGCGGGGTAGTCTACGAGCAGTACTTC.

The chain's CDR3 is CASSLGGEAFF. The CDR3 bases are TGTGCCAGCAGCTTAGGGGGGGAGGCTTTCTTT. The V and J genes are TRBV7-8 and TRBJ1-1, with D perhaps TRBD1 (5 bases). Germline V gene lookup returns CDR1 SGHVS and CDR2 FQNEAQ. This CDR3 region has 11 residues. Trimming removed 1 base from V and 11 bases from J, with 8 bases in between.

This clone was seen a few times. The CDR3 nucleotides are TGCGCCAGCAGGGAGACGACAGCAACTAATGAAAAACTGTTTTTT. Translating gives CASRETTATNEKLFF. J is TRBJ1-4 and V is TRBV5-1; tentative D call: TRBD1 (5 bases). V lost 5 bases and J 0 bases, leaving 11 bases between the germline ends. The germline V gene has CDR1 SGHRS and CDR2 YFSETQ. The CDR3 loop spans 15 amino acids.

This clone was counted a few times. The V call is TRBV6-4, the J call TRBJ1-1; the D is unclear. The CDR3 extends over 14 amino acids. Germline V gives CDR1 MRHNA, CDR2 SNTAGT. Between the trimmed V and J ends, which lost 6 bases and 4 bases, there was a span of 15 bases. The CDR3 here is CASSPRSGGTEAFF. CDR3 bases: TGTGCCAGCAGCCCCCGAAGCGGAGGCACTGAAGCTTTCTTT.

This clone showed up just a few times. This chain links TRBV4-1 with TRBJ1-2; D remains ambiguous. Trimming pared 0 bases from V and 6 bases from J, leaving 8 bases between. The CDR3 has 13 amino acids. Germline V CDR1 and CDR2: MGHRA, YSYEKL. The CDR3 spells CASSQEWGDGYTF. In nucleotides, the CDR3 is TGCGCCAGCAGCCAAGAATGGGGAGATGGCTACACCTTC.

The chain joins TRBV11-2 to TRBJ1-5, with D perhaps matching TRBD1 (6 bases). The germline CDR1 and CDR2 sequences are SGHAT and FQNNGV. This CDR3 contains 15 residues. V shed 1 base and J shed 2 bases, with 9 bases lying between them. Written as DNA, the CDR3 is TGTGCCAGCAGCTTAGCAGGGGCAGGCAATCAGCCCCAGCATTTT. This translates into CASSLAGAGNQPQHF.

This clone was observed a few times. The CDR3 region is CAWEVAGAREQYF. The CDR3, as DNA: TGTGCCTGGGAAGTAGCGGGAGCTCGGGAGCAGTACTTC. The J gene is TRBJ2-7, the V gene TRBV30; 9 positions agree with TRBD2. Germline V gives CDR1 GTSNPN, CDR2 SVGIG (reference sequence). This CDR3 region has 13 residues. V gave up 5 bases and J gave up 7 bases; unmatched junction bases: 9.

This clone appeared a few times. The chain's CDR3 is CASSAKTVNTEAFF. The CDR3 bases are TGTGCCAGCAGCGCCAAGACAGTAAACACTGAAGCTTTCTTT. The V call is TRBV9, the J call TRBJ1-1; D is perhaps TRBD1 (5 bases). V gave up 3 bases and J gave up 2 bases, with 11 bases separating them. Germline assignment: CDR1 SGDLS and CDR2 YYNGEE. CDR3 length: 14 residues. The complete variable domain, with remaining parts taken from reference TRBV9 and TRBJ1-1, reads DSGVTQTPKHLITATGQRVTLRCSPRSGDLSVYWYQQSLDQGLQFLIQYYNGEERAKGNILERFSAQQFPDLHSELNLSSLELGDSALYFCASSAKTVNTEAFFGQGTRLTVV.